Listed below are T cell receptor beta chains from one sample, sequenced in a study of cytomegalovirus exposure and HLA in healthy donors. Assay: immunoSEQ multiplex PCR; the TCRdb copy retains only in-frame clones and omits some. This sample has about 160,000 clones, with 80% found just once. Sample: PBMCs. All receptors derive from a woman between 50 and 59 years old in good health and CMV-seronegative. The CDR3 runs from the conserved cysteine through the conserved F or W. D genes are given only for firm matches. Some rows have no size entry. The others give once, few or many, or a class for an expanded clone.

>TRBV9|-|TRBJ2-7|-
CASSVFAGDTYEQYF
TGTGCCAGCAGCGTATTTGCAGGGGACACCTACGAGCAGTACTTC
>TRBV9|-|TRBJ2-5|-
CASSEENRRTQYF
TGTGCCAGCAGCGAAGAAAACCGGAGGACCCAGTACTTC
>TRBV27|-|TRBJ2-2|TRBD1
CASSLYKQGTGELFF
TGTGCCAGCAGTTTATATAAACAGGGGACCGGGGAGCTGTTTTTT
>TRBV11-2|-|TRBJ1-1|-
CASSLGGIRHTEAFF
TGTGCCAGCAGCTTAGGTGGAATCAGGCACACTGAAGCTTTCTTT
>TRBV7-9|-|TRBJ1-2|-
CASSLEGVNYGYTF
TGTGCCAGCAGCTTAGAGGGGGTTAACTATGGCTACACCTTC
>TRBV2|-|TRBJ1-5|-
CASSVRVHNQPQHF
TGTGCCAGCAGTGTGAGGGTTCACAATCAGCCCCAGCATTTT
>TRBV27|-|TRBJ1-2|-
CASSSGGFTRNRGYGYTF
TGTGCCAGCAGTTCCGGGGGGTTTACACGAAACCGGGGCTATGGCTACACCTTC
>TRBV7-2|-|TRBJ1-2|TRBD1
CASIPQGTGTGINWYGYTF
TGTGCCAGCATTCCTCAGGGAACGGGGACAGGGATAAATTGGTATGGCTACACCTTC
>TRBV30|-|TRBJ2-7|-
CAWSPRGPYEQYF
TGTGCCTGGAGCCCCCGGGGTCCCTACGAGCAGTACTTC
>TRBV5-1|once|TRBJ2-7|TRBD2
CASSLGSGGAYEQYF
TGCGCCAGCAGCTTGGGAAGCGGGGGTGCCTACGAGCAGTACTTC
>TRBV29-1|-|TRBJ1-2|-
CSVEQGPVGGYTF
TGCAGCGTCGAACAGGGCCCCGTGGGTGGCTACACCTTC
>TRBV4-1|few|TRBJ1-4|-
CASSHRLQGYRKTNEKLFF
TGCGCCAGCAGCCATCGGTTACAGGGTTACAGGAAGACTAACGAAAAACTGTTTTTT